This TCR beta chain was profiled in a study of early T cells in non-severe SARS-CoV-2 infection. A few counts support this clonotype. Its antigen is not known. After removal of 4 bases from V and 4 bases from J, the junction contained 6 bases not matched to a gene. Germline V lookup: CDR1 MRHNA, CDR2 SNTAGT. The CDR3 contains 15 residues. The TCR library protocol was used to attach unique molecular identifiers. These identifiers were attached to individual cDNA molecules. TCRdb redid the calling of the 5' RACE reads with MiXCR, one entry per CDR3 protein. The sample shows about 48,000 distinct CDR3 sequences, 6.2% of them seen only once. Study-level results: Private and CD4 specificities were missed by VDJdb matching, which favored anti-spike CD8 responses.

The chain carries TRBV6-4 and TRBJ2-3, with 9 bases that match TRBD2. The sample here was whole blood, taken at baseline. This TCR was sampled from an adult who was a healthcare worker with PCR-confirmed SARS-CoV-2 infection or an uninfected control (not recorded which). The CDR3 spells CASSVAGGSADTQYF. For the CDR3, the DNA is TGTGCCAGCAGTGTTGCGGGAGGGTCAGCAGATACGCAGTATTTT.